There are a few counts of the clone carrying this T cell receptor beta chain. What it binds is unknown. Though probably carrying unrecorded immune exposures, donors were nominally healthy at sampling. The CDR3 has 16 residues. Germline loops: CDR1 SGHNT, CDR2 YYREEE (reference sequence). Trimming at V came to 0 bases and at J to 10 bases, leaving 8 bases not matched to a gene. The data are from a study of cytomegalovirus exposure and HLA in healthy donors. Overall study context: A data release that came early held approximately 85 million unique TCRs from HLA-typed donors. Study conclusions and caveats: At a 0.05 false discovery rate, a later analysis found over 15,000 TCR beta sequences to be associated with HLA alleles.

With 60 Vbeta and 13 Jbeta primers, the PCR was carried out. The method was immunoSEQ multiplex PCR; TCRdb's version includes in-frame clones alone and lacks a portion of them. The sample lists approximately 190,000 clones, 9.5% to 15% seen once, with about 7.8% in the top ten. The sample taken for sequencing was PBMCs. The receptor's source is a man aged 45-65 years in good health and CMV-seropositive. The chain uses TRBV5-4 and TRBJ1-6; 9 bases map to TRBD1. CDR3 nucleotides: TGTGCCAGCAGCTTGGGGGACAGGGTAACAGGGTCACCCCTCCACTTT. Translating gives CASSLGDRVTGSPLHF.